A single sample is the source of the 23 T cell receptor beta chains below, sequenced in a study of blood T cell repertoires in COVID-19 (dated by TCRdb to 2018 to 2020). Library preparation employed the immunoSEQ multiplex PCR assay. The clones in this table, taken by TCRdb from immuneACCESS, are in-frame only. Not every clone is retained; where verified, under half of the shortfall comes from an unresolved V gene, and the cause of the rest is unknown. In this sample the table shows roughly 300,000 clones, more than 75% of which occur a single time. The ten top clones hold roughly 5.3% of the sample. Sequenced: PBMCs or T cells enriched from blood (not recorded which). The receptors shown here come from a woman in her twenties or thirties who had recovered from COVID-19.

The chain couples TRBV11-2 to TRBJ2-3, with D unresolved. The CDR3 is 14 residues long. Trimming took 2 bases from V and 0 from J, leaving 6 bases between them. The germline gives CDR1 SGHAT, CDR2 FQNNGV. CDR3 coding DNA: TGTGCCAGCAGCTTATTTACTAGCACAGATACGCAGTATTTT. Protein product: CASSLFTSTDTQYF.

The chain recombines TRBV5-1 with TRBJ2-2; 7 bases are a match to TRBD1. The ends lost 0 bases at V and 7 bases at J; junction bases unmatched: 9. CDR3 length equals 16 residues. Germline CDR1 reads SGHRS; CDR2 reads YFSETQ. CDR3 sequence: CASSLADRARYGELFF. The DNA for the CDR3 is TGCGCCAGCAGCTTGGCTGACAGGGCCCGGTACGGGGAGCTGTTTTTT. Full variable domain (missing parts from reference TRBV5-1 and TRBJ2-2): KAGVTQTPRYLIKTRGQQVTLSCSPISGHRSVSWYQQTPGQGLQFLFEYFSETQRNKGNFPGRFSGRQFSNSRSEMNVSTLELGDSALYLCASSLADRARYGELFFGEGSRLTVL.

The genes are TRBV5-4 and TRBJ1-6; TRBD1 matches 7 bases. This CDR3 region has 15 residues. V was pared by 4 bases and J by 8 bases, with 9 bases of the junction left unmatched. Germline assignment: CDR1 SGHNT and CDR2 YYREEE (reference sequence). CDR3 amino acids: CASSNTLGGDSPLHF. As DNA, the CDR3 is TGTGCCAGCAGCAACACCCTAGGGGGCGATTCACCCCTCCACTTT.

This clone appeared once. V usage is TRBV29-1 and J usage is TRBJ1-1; D is possibly TRBD1 (5 bases). Germline V CDR1 and CDR2: SQVTM, ANQGSEA. The CDR3 is 13 residues long. The germline V and J ends were trimmed by 5 bases and 2 bases, with 12 bases remaining between them. CDR3 nucleotides: TGCAGCGTTAAAAAACAGGCAAACACTGAAGCTTTCTTT. This gives the protein CSVKKQANTEAFF. Full variable domain (rest looked up from reference TRBV29-1 and TRBJ1-1): SAVISQKPSRDICQRGTSLTIQCQVDSQVTMMFWYRQQPGQSLTLIATANQGSEATYESGFVIDKFPISRPNLTFSTLTVSNMSPEDSSIYLCSVKKQANTEAFFGQGTRLTVV.

This clone occurred once. V and J are TRBV5-1 and TRBJ1-2; 10 bases line up with TRBD1. Germline values: CDR1 SGHRS, CDR2 YFSETQ. The V segment lost 4 bases and the J segment 10 bases; nucleotides outside the gene matches: 13. The CDR3 consists of 15 residues. This CDR3 reads CASSRGDRGRTDYTF. The CDR3 nucleotides are TGCGCCAGCAGCAGGGGGGACAGGGGACGAACTGACTACACCTTC. The whole variable domain, filled in from reference TRBV5-1 and TRBJ1-2, reads KAGVTQTPRYLIKTRGQQVTLSCSPISGHRSVSWYQQTPGQGLQFLFEYFSETQRNKGNFPGRFSGRQFSNSRSEMNVSTLELGDSALYLCASSRGDRGRTDYTFGSGTRLTVV.

CDR3 in amino acids: CASSIRTSGGLPGELFF. For the CDR3, the DNA is TGTGCCAGTAGTATTCGAACTAGCGGGGGCCTCCCCGGGGAGCTGTTTTTT. The V and J genes are TRBV19 and TRBJ2-2; 11 bases match TRBD2. Germline loops: CDR1 LNHDA, CDR2 SQIVND (reference sequence). The CDR3 has 17 residues. Losses at the gene ends were 3 bases for V and 6 bases for J; bases not matched to a gene: 9. Based on the CDR3 plus reference TRBV19 and TRBJ2-2, the full variable domain is DGGITQSPKYLFRKEGQNVTLSCEQNLNHDAMYWYRQDPGQGLRLIYYSQIVNDFQKGDIAEGYSVSREKKESFPLTVTSAQKNPTAFYLCASSIRTSGGLPGELFFGEGSRLTVL.

The chain uses TRBV2 and TRBJ1-6; D unresolved. Germline V gives CDR1 SNHLY, CDR2 FYNNEI. Trimming took 2 bases from V and 13 from J, leaving 6 bases between them. There are 11 residues in the CDR3. The CDR3 here is CASSEYFPLHF. CDR3 nucleotides: TGTGCCAGCAGTGAATATTTCCCCCTCCACTTT.

V is TRBV20-1 and J is TRBJ2-3, with TRBD1 matching over 8 bases. This CDR3 has 16 amino acids. The J segment lost 7 bases and the V segment lost 6 bases, leaving 18 bases of the junction unmatched. The germline V gene encodes CDR1 DFQATT and CDR2 SNEGSKA (reference sequence). CDR3 sequence reads: CSASPPPAGGMYTQYF. CDR3 nucleotide sequence: TGCAGTGCAAGTCCCCCACCAGCAGGGGGCATGTATACGCAGTATTTT.

The chain is built from TRBV5-1 and TRBJ1-2; maybe TRBD1 (5 bases). The V end lost 4 bases, the J end lost 1 base, and 26 bases lay between the germline ends. Germline V gene sequence: CDR1 SGHRS, CDR2 YFSETQ. This CDR3 comprises 19 residues. CDR3 DNA sequence: TGCGCCAGCAGCCCAGCCCGGGGGGGACCCCAATTTTTTAACTATGGCTACACCTTC. Translating it yields CASSPARGGPQFFNYGYTF.

This chain links TRBV14 with TRBJ2-7, with D perhaps matching TRBD1 (5 bases). The CDR3 totals 14 residues. Germline V gene lookup returns CDR1 SGHDN and CDR2 FVKESK. V shed 4 bases and J shed 5 bases, with 15 bases lying between them. CDR3 loop: CASSPSVTGHEQYF. The CDR3 nucleotides read TGTGCCAGCAGCCCCTCCGTAACAGGCCACGAGCAGTACTTC.

CDR3 DNA: TGTGCCATCAGTGGACAGGGTTACAACACTGAAGCTTTCTTT. It translates to CAISGQGYNTEAFF. The chain joins TRBV10-3 to TRBJ1-1, with TRBD1 matching over 7 bases. The junction had 4 bases not matched to a gene; V was cut back by 4 bases and J by 2 bases. The CDR3 extends over 14 amino acids. CDR1 ENHRY and CDR2 SYGVKD come from the germline V gene.

The genes are TRBV6-2 or TRBV6-3 and TRBJ2-3; D gene unclear. Germline V gene lookup returns CDR1 MNHEY and CDR2 SVGEGT. V shed 2 bases and J shed 2 bases, with 8 bases lying between them. The CDR3 sequence is 14 residues long. CDR3 bases: TGTGCCAGCAGTTACGGGCCTTTCACAGATACGCAGTATTTT. This translates into CASSYGPFTDTQYF.

This chain uses TRBV5-6 with TRBJ2-1; no reliable D call. The CDR3 contains 11 residues. Germline V gene data show CDR1 as SGHDT and CDR2 as YYEEEE. V lost 2 bases to trimming and J lost 6 bases, with 3 bases between them. The CDR3 nucleotides read TGTGCCAGCAGCTTCTTCAATGAGCAGTTCTTC. The encoded protein is CASSFFNEQFF.

The genes are TRBV5-1 and TRBJ2-3, with 8 positions matching TRBD2. From germline, CDR1 is SGHRS and CDR2 YFSETQ. V lost 2 bases, J lost 4 bases, and 6 bases stayed unmatched. The CDR3 is 15 amino acids. The CDR3: CASSFSGADPDTQYF. The CDR3 coding sequence is TGCGCCAGCAGCTTTAGCGGGGCGGACCCAGATACGCAGTATTTT.

The chain uses TRBV7-8 and TRBJ1-5, with 9 bases fitting TRBD1. Germline V gene lookup returns CDR1 SGHVS and CDR2 FQNEAQ. Germline trimming cut 6 bases from V and 0 bases from J; bases unmatched to any gene: 12. The CDR3 extends over 18 amino acids. The CDR3 DNA reads as TGTGCCAGCAGACAGACAGGGGGTCGCTTATATAGCAATCAGCCCCAGCATTTT. Its translation: CASRQTGGRLYSNQPQHF.

The rearrangement joins TRBV18 to TRBJ2-2; 11 bases are a match to TRBD1. The CDR3 is made up of 18 amino acids. Trimming took 2 bases from V and 6 from J; bases not matched to a gene: 11. The germline V gene encodes CDR1 KGHSH and CDR2 LQKENI. CDR3 in DNA: TGTGCCAGCTCACCAGAGGCCGGGACAGGGGGATTGCCCGGGGAGCTGTTTTTT. Encoded protein: CASSPEAGTGGLPGELFF.

This chain links TRBV7-9 with TRBJ1-3, with unresolved D. CDR3 length equals 14 residues. The ends were cut back, 0 bases at V and 5 bases at J, with 8 bases in the middle. Looked up from germline, CDR1 is SEHNR and CDR2 is FQNEAQ (reference sequence). In DNA form, the CDR3 reads TGTGCCAGCAGCTTAGCCCTACTGAGAAACACCATATATTTT. The encoded protein is CASSLALLRNTIYF.

The chain uses TRBV6-5 and TRBJ1-2; D is ambiguous. Germline V gene lookup returns CDR1 MNHEY and CDR2 SVGAGI. This CDR3 has 12 amino acids. Trimming pared 5 bases from V and 8 bases from J, leaving 12 bases between. The CDR3 nucleotides are TGTGCCAGCAGTCCCCTCAGCGGGGGCTACACCTTC. Its translation: CASSPLSGGYTF.

The chain couples TRBV7-8 to TRBJ2-4, with D perhaps matching TRBD2 (6 bases). CDR1 is SGHVS and CDR2 is FQNEAQ in the germline V gene. V dropped 1 base and J dropped 7 bases, with 23 bases sitting between them. The CDR3 totals 18 residues. Here the CDR3 DNA reads TGTGCCAGCAGCTTAGATTGGGGCCGGGTTGCGGGATCGAACATTCAGTACTTC. It codes for CASSLDWGRVAGSNIQYF.

The chain combines TRBV5-1 with TRBJ1-1; 11 positions agree with TRBD1. Germline V gives CDR1 SGHRS, CDR2 YFSETQ. CDR3 length: 15 amino acids. V lost 3 bases, J lost 3 bases, and 4 bases stayed unmatched. In DNA, the CDR3 is TGCGCCAGCAGCTCAGGGACAGGGGGGGACACTGAAGCTTTCTTT. This sequence encodes CASSSGTGGDTEAFF.

The genes are TRBV4-2 and TRBJ2-2; TRBD1 might be the D (6 bases). Germline CDR1 and CDR2: LGHNA and YNFKEQ. The germline V and J ends were trimmed by 0 bases and 4 bases, with 15 bases remaining between them. This CDR3 contains 17 residues. The CDR3 loop is CASSQDLVGHFTGELFF. CDR3 sequence (DNA): TGTGCCAGCAGCCAAGATCTTGTGGGACACTTCACCGGGGAGCTGTTTTTT.

The chain is built from TRBV3-1 (or the pseudogene TRBV3-2) and TRBJ1-6; D gene ambiguous. Germline CDR1 LGHDT, CDR2 YNNKEL (reference sequence). This CDR3 spans 13 amino acids. V was pared by 2 bases and J by 9 bases, with 8 bases between. CDR3 loop: CASSQYSGSPLHF. CDR3 nucleotide sequence: TGTGCCAGCAGCCAATATTCCGGTTCACCCCTCCACTTT.

The chain couples TRBV7-2 to TRBJ1-2; 7 nucleotides agree with TRBD1. The trim removed 2 bases at V and 2 bases at J, leaving 5 bases unmatched. The CDR3 length is 15 residues. CDR1 is SGHTA and CDR2 is FQGNSA in the germline V gene. The DNA for the CDR3 is TGTGCCAGCAGCTTACCGGGACAGATGAACTATGGCTACACCTTC. Encoded protein: CASSLPGQMNYGYTF.